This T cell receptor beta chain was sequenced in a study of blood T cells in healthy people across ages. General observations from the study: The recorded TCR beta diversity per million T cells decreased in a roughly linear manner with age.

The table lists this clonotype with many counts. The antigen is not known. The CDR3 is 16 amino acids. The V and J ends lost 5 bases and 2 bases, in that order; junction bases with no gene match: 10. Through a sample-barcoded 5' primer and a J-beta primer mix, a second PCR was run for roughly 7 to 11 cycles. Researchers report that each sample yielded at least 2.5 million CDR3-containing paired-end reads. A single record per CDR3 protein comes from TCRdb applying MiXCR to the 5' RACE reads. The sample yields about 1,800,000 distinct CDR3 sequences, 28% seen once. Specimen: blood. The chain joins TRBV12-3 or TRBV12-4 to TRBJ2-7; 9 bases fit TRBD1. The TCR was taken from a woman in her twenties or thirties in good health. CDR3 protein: CASSLRGTGKTYEQYF. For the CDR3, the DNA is TGTGCCAGCAGTCTACGGGGGACAGGGAAAACCTACGAGCAGTACTTC.